This is a list of T cell receptor beta chains from one sample in a study of T cell responses to AZD1222 COVID-19 vaccine. Measured with immunoSEQ multiplex PCR; TCRdb has only the in-frame clones, and not every one. The repertoire holds 150,000 to 200,000 clones, with about 92% as singletons. Sequencing was performed on peripheral blood, taken on day 0 of AZD1222 vaccination. These receptors originate from an adult in good health. CDR3s include the opening cysteine and the closing phenylalanine or tryptophan. The D gene is left open where the match is weak. Expanded clones are given a class, and other clones once, few, many or no size at all.

v_gene,abundance,d_gene,j_gene,CDR3nt,CDR3aa
TRBV5-8,.,TRBD1,TRBJ2-1,TGTGCCAGCAGCTTGATGGGACAGGGCTACAATGAGCAGTTCTTC,CASSLMGQGYNEQFF
TRBV28,.,.,TRBJ1-1,TGTGCCAGCAGTTTTCCTAGTAACACTGAAGCTTTCTTT,CASSFPSNTEAFF
TRBV5-1,.,TRBD1,TRBJ1-4,TGCGCCAGCAGCTTGAACAGGGGACCTAATGAAAAACTGTTTTTT,CASSLNRGPNEKLFF
TRBV2,.,TRBD1,TRBJ2-1,TGTGCCAGCCTCAGGACAGGGAGCTACAATGAGCAGTTCTTC,CASLRTGSYNEQFF
TRBV4-1,.,TRBD2,TRBJ2-1,TGCGCCAGCAGCCCGGGGAGGGATGAGCAGTTCTTC,CASSPGRDEQFF
TRBV6-5,.,.,TRBJ1-1,TGTGCCAGCAGTTACTCGGTAATCAGCGGCACTGAAGCTTTCTTT,CASSYSVISGTEAFF
TRBV7-9,.,.,TRBJ1-2,TGTGCCAGCAGCTTAGTCATGCGCGGCTACACCTTC,CASSLVMRGYTF
TRBV9,.,TRBD1,TRBJ1-6,TGTGCCAGCAGCGGTAATCCGGACAGGAGCTATAATTCACCCCTCCACTTT,CASSGNPDRSYNSPLHF
TRBV7-8,.,.,TRBJ1-4,TGTGCCAGCAGCTCCTCGAGAAAACTGTTTTTT,CASSSSRKLFF
TRBV3-1/TRBV3-2,.,.,TRBJ1-1,TGTGCCAGCAGCCAAGTAGGCGGGGGACGGAACACTGAAGCTTTCTTT,CASSQVGGGRNTEAFF
TRBV7-8,.,.,TRBJ1-2,TGTGCCAGCACCGACCGGGCCCAGAGCTATGGCTACACCTTC,CASTDRAQSYGYTF
TRBV7-7,.,.,TRBJ2-5,TGTGCCAGCAGCTTGGGTGTCGGTATTCCAACCCAGTACTTC,CASSLGVGIPTQYF
TRBV2,.,.,TRBJ1-5,TGTGCCAGCACTGAGGGGGGGCAGCCTAATCAGCCCCAGCATTTT,CASTEGGQPNQPQHF
TRBV4-1,.,TRBD1,TRBJ2-1,TGCGCCACCGGGACAGGAATTACCTACAATGAGCAGTTCTTC,CATGTGITYNEQFF
TRBV5-6,.,.,TRBJ1-6,TGTGCCAGCAGACCCCGTCAGGGGAGCTCCTATAATTCACCCCTCCACTTT,CASRPRQGSSYNSPLHF
TRBV10-3,.,TRBD1,TRBJ1-2,TGTGCCATCAGTTGGGACAGAAACTATGGCTACACCTTC,CAISWDRNYGYTF
TRBV9,.,.,TRBJ2-5,TGTGCCAGCAGCGTAGGAAGGGCGCTAGGGGTAATAGGTCGAGAGACCCAGTACTTC,CASSVGRALGVIGRETQYF
TRBV4-3,.,.,TRBJ1-3,TGCGCCAGCAGCCAAGATCCGGATCCGGGGCCTGGAAACACCATATATTTT,CASSQDPDPGPGNTIYF
TRBV7-9,.,.,TRBJ2-5,TGTGCCAGCAGCCCAAGGACAGCTCCAGAGACCCAGTACTTC,CASSPRTAPETQYF
TRBV19,.,.,TRBJ2-2,TGTGCCAGTAGTATAGGAAGCTCTAACACCGGGGAGCTGTTTTTT,CASSIGSSNTGELFF
TRBV19,.,.,TRBJ2-7,TGTGCCAGTAGTGCCCGGACGAAAACCTACGAGCAGTACTTC,CASSARTKTYEQYF
TRBV7-9,.,.,TRBJ1-3,TGTGCCAGCAGCGGCCGGGACGGTGGAAACACCATATATTTT,CASSGRDGGNTIYF
TRBV18,.,.,TRBJ1-4,TGTGCCAGCTCGCCTGGACAGCCTATGGAAAAACTGTTTTTT,CASSPGQPMEKLFF
TRBV6-5,.,TRBD1,TRBJ1-1,TGTGCCAGCAGTTACTCAAGGACAGGAGTTTCTGAAGCTTTCTTT,CASSYSRTGVSEAFF
TRBV19,.,.,TRBJ1-2,TGTGCCAGTAGTGCCCTGTCCGCAGGCGACGCTAACTATGGCTACACCTTC,CASSALSAGDANYGYTF
TRBV5-1,.,.,TRBJ2-5,TGCGCCAGCAGCTTGGAAGGAGTCGTTGGAGAGACCCAGTACTTC,CASSLEGVVGETQYF
TRBV18,.,TRBD1,TRBJ2-4,TGTGCCAGCTCACCACCCCAGGGACAGGGAAACATTCAGTACTTC,CASSPPQGQGNIQYF
TRBV7-2,.,TRBD2,TRBJ2-7,TGTGCCAGCAGCCCCCGACTAGCGGGCTACGAGCAGTACTTC,CASSPRLAGYEQYF
TRBV19,.,TRBD2,TRBJ2-5,TGTGCCAGTAGTGCGGGACTAGCGGACATACCCTGGGATGAGACCCAGTACTTC,CASSAGLADIPWDETQYF
TRBV12-5,.,TRBD2,TRBJ2-3,TGTGCTAGTGGTTTGGTACTCGGGGGGGCCCTCGATACGCAGTATTTT,CASGLVLGGALDTQYF
TRBV18,.,TRBD1,TRBJ1-2,TGTGCCAGCTCACCACCGTGGGCAGGGGGTGCGGATGGCTACACCTTC,CASSPPWAGGADGYTF
TRBV4-1,.,.,TRBJ2-7,TGCGCCAGCAGCCAGACCCCGGAACGCTCCTACGAGCAGTACTTC,CASSQTPERSYEQYF
TRBV2,.,TRBD2,TRBJ2-1,TGTGCCACAAAGTCATCCAGCGGGGGAAACAATGAGCAGTTCTTC,CATKSSSGGNNEQFF
TRBV19,.,.,TRBJ1-4,TGTGCCAGTAGTCCTCAGGGGTGGGATGAAAAACTGTTTTTT,CASSPQGWDEKLFF
TRBV28,.,.,TRBJ2-7,TGTGCCAGCAATGAACTGTTCGCCTACGAGCAGTACTTC,CASNELFAYEQYF
TRBV21-1,.,.,TRBJ2-7,TGTGCCAGCAGCAGTTTACAGGGGAGCCACGAGCAGTACTTC,CASSSLQGSHEQYF
TRBV7-9,.,.,TRBJ1-5,TGTGCCAGCAGCTTAGCGGGGGAAAATCAGCCTCAGCATTTT,CASSLAGENQPQHF
TRBV29-1,.,.,TRBJ2-5,TGCAGCGTTGGGGGGGTGTTAGGGGAGACCCAGTACTTC,CSVGGVLGETQYF
TRBV2,.,TRBD1,TRBJ1-1,TGTGCCAGCAGTGCTACAGGGGGCATTTACACTGAAGCTTTCTTT,CASSATGGIYTEAFF
TRBV11-2,.,.,TRBJ2-1,TGTGCCAGCAGCCCAATGAGGGCTGGTAGAAATGAGCAGTTCTTC,CASSPMRAGRNEQFF
TRBV29-1,.,TRBD1,TRBJ1-1,TGCAGCGCCGATTTCGACAGGGCAAGCGGGGAAACTTTCTTT,CSADFDRASGETFF
TRBV28,few,.,TRBJ1-5,TGTGCCAGCACTCTTCCGGGGGGAGGGGCTCTTGATCAGCCCCAGCATTTT,CASTLPGGGALDQPQHF
TRBV7-3,.,.,TRBJ2-3,TGTGCCAGCAGCTTAAGTACCTTCACAGATACGCAGTATTTT,CASSLSTFTDTQYF
TRBV28,once,.,TRBJ1-1,TGTGCCACCCGGGCGGGGTTGAACACTGAAGCTTTCTTT,CATRAGLNTEAFF
TRBV6-5,.,.,TRBJ1-2,TGTGCCAGCCCCTTAAAGGATGGCTACACCTTC,CASPLKDGYTF
TRBV28,.,TRBD1,TRBJ2-3,TGTGCCAGCAGTACCCTGGGACAGGGGGTATTCACAGATACGCAGTATTTT,CASSTLGQGVFTDTQYF
TRBV18,.,.,TRBJ2-3,TGTGCCAGCTCACCCAGGCGGGACGTAAGCACAGATACGCAGTATTTT,CASSPRRDVSTDTQYF
TRBV2,.,.,TRBJ1-2,TGTGCCAGCAGTTCCAGGGGAAGGTTGGCGACCTTC,CASSSRGRLATF
TRBV10-2,.,TRBD2,TRBJ2-2,TGCGCCAGCAGGAGCGGGGGGGCGGGTACCGGGGAGCTGTTTTTT,CASRSGGAGTGELFF
TRBV25-1,.,.,TRBJ1-1,TGTGCCAGCAGTGAAGGACAGCCTGCCGAAAAAGCTTTCTTT,CASSEGQPAEKAFF
TRBV7-8,.,.,TRBJ2-1,TGTGCCAGCAGCGTTCGAGGGGCCCAGACCCCTTACAATGAGCAGTTCTTC,CASSVRGAQTPYNEQFF